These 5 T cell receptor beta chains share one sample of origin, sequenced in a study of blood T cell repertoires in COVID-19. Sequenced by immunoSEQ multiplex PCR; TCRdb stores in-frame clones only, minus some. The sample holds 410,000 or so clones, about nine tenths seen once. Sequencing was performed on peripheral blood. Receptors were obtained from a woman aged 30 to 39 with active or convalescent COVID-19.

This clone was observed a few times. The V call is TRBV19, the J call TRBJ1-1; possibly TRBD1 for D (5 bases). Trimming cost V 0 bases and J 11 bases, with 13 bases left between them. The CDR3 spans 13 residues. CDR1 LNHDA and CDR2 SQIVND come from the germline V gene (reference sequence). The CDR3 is CASSIEGQQEAFF. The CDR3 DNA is TGTGCCAGTAGTATAGAGGGGCAGCAAGAGGCTTTCTTT.

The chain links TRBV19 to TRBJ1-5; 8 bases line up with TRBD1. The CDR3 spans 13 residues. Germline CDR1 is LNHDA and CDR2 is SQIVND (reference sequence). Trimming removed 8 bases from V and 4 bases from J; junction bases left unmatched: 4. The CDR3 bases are TGTGCCAGTGGGACAGGTAGTAATCAGCCCCAGCATTTT. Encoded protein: CASGTGSNQPQHF. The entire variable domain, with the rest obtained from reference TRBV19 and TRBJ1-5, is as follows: DGGITQSPKYLFRKEGQNVTLSCEQNLNHDAMYWYRQDPGQGLRLIYYSQIVNDFQKGDIAEGYSVSREKKESFPLTVTSAQKNPTAFYLCASGTGSNQPQHFGDGTRLSIL.

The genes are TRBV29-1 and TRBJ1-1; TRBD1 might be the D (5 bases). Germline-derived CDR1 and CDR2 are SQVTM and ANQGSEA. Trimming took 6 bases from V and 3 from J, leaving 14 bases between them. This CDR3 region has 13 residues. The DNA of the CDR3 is TGCAGCGTGGCGGCCCTAGGGGACACTGAAGCTTTCTTT. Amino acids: CSVAALGDTEAFF. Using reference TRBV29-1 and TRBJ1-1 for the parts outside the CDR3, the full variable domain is SAVISQKPSRDICQRGTSLTIQCQVDSQVTMMFWYRQQPGQSLTLIATANQGSEATYESGFVIDKFPISRPNLTFSTLTVSNMSPEDSSIYLCSVAALGDTEAFFGQGTRLTVV.

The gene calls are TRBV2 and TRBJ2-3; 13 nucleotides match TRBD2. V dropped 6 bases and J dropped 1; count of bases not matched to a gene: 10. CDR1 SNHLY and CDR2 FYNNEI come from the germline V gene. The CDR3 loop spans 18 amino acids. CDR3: CASRRLAGGAQGTDTQYF. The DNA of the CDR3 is TGTGCCAGCAGAAGACTAGCGGGGGGAGCCCAGGGCACAGATACGCAGTATTTT.

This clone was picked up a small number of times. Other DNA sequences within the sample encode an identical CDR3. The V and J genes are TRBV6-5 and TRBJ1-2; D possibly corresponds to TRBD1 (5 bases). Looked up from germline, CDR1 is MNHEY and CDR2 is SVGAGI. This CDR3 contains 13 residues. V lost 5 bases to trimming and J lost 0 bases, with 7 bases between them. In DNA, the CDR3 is TGTGCCAGCAGTCCGGGGGCTAACTATGGCTACACCTTC. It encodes CASSPGANYGYTF.